A selection of T cell receptor beta chains follows, all from one sample in a study of T cell responses to AZD1222 COVID-19 vaccine. Assay used: immunoSEQ multiplex PCR; TCRdb lists only in-frame clones, some missing. The sample has about 100,000 clones; more than 75% are singletons. The sample consisted of peripheral blood, taken on day 0 of AZD1222 vaccination. These receptors were obtained from an adult in good health. Both conserved end residues are part of each CDR3. D genes are given only for firm matches. Not every row has a clone size; where given, it reads once, few, many or a size class.

TRBV28	NA	NA	TRBJ1-4	TGTGCCAGCAGGAGTGGGGGGGGACGTGCAACTAATGAAAAACTGTTTTTT	CASRSGGGRATNEKLFF
TRBV11-2	NA	NA	TRBJ2-7	TGTGCCAGCAGCTTAGTCTTGGGGGCTTCCTACGAGCAGTACTTC	CASSLVLGASYEQYF
TRBV21-1	NA	NA	TRBJ2-5	TGTGCCACCTGGGGGGAACGGCGGTTGGCCCAGTACTTC	CATWGERRLAQYF
TRBV27	NA	NA	TRBJ1-2	TGTGCCAGCAGTTTATCGATCAGGACCTATGGCTACACCTTC	CASSLSIRTYGYTF
TRBV10-1	NA	NA	TRBJ1-2	TGCGCCAGCAGGAGCGGGCCTCCGGGTGGCTACACCTTC	CASRSGPPGGYTF
TRBV27	NA	TRBD2	TRBJ2-1	TGTGCCAGCAGTCTAGGACTAGCGCCCTACAATGAGCAGTTCTTC	CASSLGLAPYNEQFF
TRBV6-6	NA	NA	TRBJ1-5	TGTGCCAGCAACGATAGGCAGAGCAATCAGCCCCAGCATTTT	CASNDRQSNQPQHF
TRBV5-1	NA	NA	TRBJ1-1	TGCGCCAGCAGCTTGTCGGGGGTGGGGACTGAAGCTTTCTTT	CASSLSGVGTEAFF
TRBV6-6	NA	NA	TRBJ1-5	TGTGCCAGCAGTTACTCCGGACAGAGTAATCAGCCCCAGCATTTT	CASSYSGQSNQPQHF
TRBV29-1	few	NA	TRBJ2-5	TGCAGCGTTGGGGGACTCGGGGCTAGCTTCTCCGAGACCCAGTACTTC	CSVGGLGASFSETQYF
TRBV21-1	NA	NA	TRBJ1-2	TGTGCCAGCAGCATAGGCGGCGGCTACACCTTC	CASSIGGGYTF
TRBV6-5	NA	TRBD1	TRBJ1-5	TGTGCCAGCGGCTCAGGGGGCTATCAGCCCCAGCATTTT	CASGSGGYQPQHF
TRBV10-3	NA	NA	TRBJ1-2	TGTGCCATCAGTGAAGGACGATCCCCTTCCTATGGCTACACCTTC	CAISEGRSPSYGYTF
TRBV21-1	NA	NA	TRBJ1-3	TGTGCCAGCAGCAAATACAGGGGATCTGGAAACACCATATATTTT	CASSKYRGSGNTIYF
TRBV29-1	NA	NA	TRBJ2-6	TGCAGCGTTGAAGCGGCTGGGGCCAACGTCCTGACTTTC	CSVEAAGANVLTF
TRBV20-1	NA	NA	TRBJ1-3	TGCAGTGCTGTACTAGGAAACACCATATATTTT	CSAVLGNTIYF
TRBV7-3	few	NA	TRBJ2-7	TGTGCCAGCAGCCTAGACAGGATAAACTACGAGCAGTACTTC	CASSLDRINYEQYF
TRBV28	NA	TRBD1	TRBJ2-3	TGTGCCAGCAGTTTAGGCGACCGGGACAGGGACTCAGATACGCAGTATTTT	CASSLGDRDRDSDTQYF
TRBV7-9	few	TRBD1	TRBJ1-1	TGTGCCAGCAGCGGACAGGGTTTGACTGAAGCTTTCTTT	CASSGQGLTEAFF
TRBV11-3	NA	NA	TRBJ1-1	TGTGCCAGCAGAATACAGGGTTGGGATTTAGAGAACACTGAAGCTTTCTTT	CASRIQGWDLENTEAFF
TRBV18	NA	TRBD1	TRBJ1-1	TGTGCCAGCTCACCGGGACAGATGAACACTGAAGCTTTCTTT	CASSPGQMNTEAFF
TRBV28	NA	TRBD1	TRBJ1-2	TGTGCCAGCAGTAAACGACAGGGGGCCGGCTATGGCTACACCTTC	CASSKRQGAGYGYTF
TRBV24-1	NA	NA	TRBJ2-6	TGTGCCACCAGTGATTCGAAAGGTCCATCTGGGGCCAACGTCCTGACTTTC	CATSDSKGPSGANVLTF
TRBV2	NA	NA	TRBJ2-5	TGTGCCAGCAGTGAAGCGCGGGGCAGTCAAGAGACCCAGTACTTC	CASSEARGSQETQYF
TRBV3-1/TRBV3-2	NA	NA	TRBJ1-2	TGTGCCAGCAGCCAAGGGGGGTTTTATGGCTACACCTTC	CASSQGGFYGYTF
TRBV28	NA	NA	TRBJ1-2	TGTGCCAGCACCGACTTCGGGGGAGTCTATGGCTACACCTTC	CASTDFGGVYGYTF
TRBV4-1	NA	NA	TRBJ1-6	TGCGCCAGCAGCCAAGTAGGGACCGCGCGGTCACCCCTCCACTTT	CASSQVGTARSPLHF
TRBV19	NA	TRBD1	TRBJ1-4	TGTGCCAGCGGATCCGGGACAGGGGGCACTAATGAAAAACTGTTTTTT	CASGSGTGGTNEKLFF
TRBV7-9	NA	TRBD1	TRBJ2-1	TGTGCCAGCACCCAATCCAGCCCCGGGACAGCGTACAATGAGCAGTTCTTC	CASTQSSPGTAYNEQFF
TRBV19	NA	NA	TRBJ2-1	TGTGCCAGTAGGGCTGGCTCCTACAATGAGCAGTTCTTC	CASRAGSYNEQFF
TRBV6-6	NA	TRBD2	TRBJ2-7	TGTGCCAGCAGTTACGGGACTAGCCACACCTACGAGCAGTACTTC	CASSYGTSHTYEQYF
TRBV4-1	NA	TRBD2	TRBJ2-1	TGCGCCAGCAGCCAATTCACTAGCGGGAGGCCCCTCTACAATGAGCAGTTCTTC	CASSQFTSGRPLYNEQFF
TRBV24-1	NA	NA	TRBJ1-1	TGTGCCACCAGTGATTTGCAAATCATGGGGAGTCACCGGGGGCGAGTGGGGACTGAAGCTTTCTTT	CATSDLQIMGSHRGRVGTEAFF
TRBV11-2	NA	NA	TRBJ2-7	TGTGCCAGCAGCTCCTTGACCTTCCCCGAGCAGTACTTC	CASSSLTFPEQYF
TRBV19	NA	TRBD1	TRBJ2-7	TGTGCCAGTAGCAGGACAGGAAGCTCCTACGAGCAGTACTTC	CASSRTGSSYEQYF
TRBV7-2	NA	NA	TRBJ1-6	TGTGCCAGCAGCTTAGCGGGCGGGGGTCGGTCACCCCTCCACTTT	CASSLAGGGRSPLHF
TRBV7-8	few	NA	TRBJ1-5	TGTGCCAGCAGCTTCTCCGGCGAGAATCAGCCCCAGCATTTT	CASSFSGENQPQHF
TRBV20-1	NA	NA	TRBJ2-1	TGCAGTGCTAGAGGAAACAATGAGCAGTTCTTC	CSARGNNEQFF
TRBV12-3/TRBV12-4	NA	NA	TRBJ1-3	TGTGCCAGCACCGACAACGGAAACACCATATATTTT	CASTDNGNTIYF
TRBV4-1	NA	TRBD1	TRBJ1-6	TGCGCCAGCAGCCAAGTCGGGCGGGACAGGGGAATCTCACCCCTCCACTTT	CASSQVGRDRGISPLHF
TRBV19	many	NA	TRBJ1-1	TGTGCCAGTAGTACAAGAGGGGGAAGTACTGAAGCTTTCTTT	CASSTRGGSTEAFF
TRBV30	NA	NA	TRBJ1-5	TGTGCCTGGAGTGCCCGGTTCGGCAATCAGCCCCAGCATTTT	CAWSARFGNQPQHF
TRBV2	NA	NA	TRBJ1-2	TGTGCCAGCAGTTGGGGTCAGGAGGGTGGCTACACCTTC	CASSWGQEGGYTF
TRBV15	NA	NA	TRBJ1-6	TGTGCCACCAGCAGAGCCAGGGTGAGCTCCTATAATTCACCCCTCCACTTT	CATSRARVSSYNSPLHF
TRBV5-4	NA	TRBD1	TRBJ1-2	TGTGCCAGCAGCTTGTACAGGGGAGCTCTGGAAAATGGCTACACCTTC	CASSLYRGALENGYTF
TRBV12-3/TRBV12-4	NA	NA	TRBJ2-3	TGTGCCAGCAGTGAAAATCGTGCTACGCAGTATTTT	CASSENRATQYF
TRBV5-1	NA	NA	TRBJ2-2	TGCGCCAGCAGCTTGGGGCAGATGAACACCGGGGAGCTGTTTTTT	CASSLGQMNTGELFF